This T cell receptor (beta chain) was profiled in a study of T cell changes during pregnancy in multiple sclerosis. The protocol was immunoSEQ multiplex PCR, while the TCRdb copy is restricted to in-frame clones and leaves out a portion. The data hold around 50,000 clones, with about nine tenths observed a single time. V was cut by 0 bases and J by 4 bases, with 7 bases left in between. The CDR3 covers 13 residues. Germline loops: CDR1 MNHNS, CDR2 SASEGT. The rearrangement links TRBV6-1 to TRBJ2-7; no clear D gene. This specimen was CD4+ T cells from peripheral blood mononuclear cells, taken after pregnancy. The sequence came from a female donor in good health, enrolled as a control in a pregnancy study. The CDR3 protein is CASSEAFLYEQYF. The CDR3 DNA sequence: TGTGCCAGCAGTGAAGCGTTTCTTTACGAGCAGTACTTC.